This T cell receptor (beta chain) was documented in a study of blood T cell repertoires in COVID-19 (dated by TCRdb to 2019 to 2021). Background for the entire study: The collaborator samples originated in the United States, Italy and Spain and spanned the acute and convalescent phases of COVID-19. The prospective study material was composed of cDNA or gDNA derived from T cells, B-cell-depleted T cells, or PBMCs. Subjects who had been exposed to COVID-19, were actively infected with it, or had recovered from it provided the deeply sampled blood TCRbeta repertoires that made up the dataset. A freely available public database, intended as a resource for researchers studying the immune response to SARS-CoV-2, is where the repertoires were released. The samples were drawn from two sources: the first 160 participants of the ongoing ImmuneRACE study, and fewer than 1,500 subjects contributed by 6 global collaborators. A de-identified subject ID, COVID-19 status, age in years and sex were almost always included in the sample metadata. Where HLA class I and class II types were available, the types were taken from metadata supplied by the sample provider, not from assay-based typing. What the study reported, not specific to this receptor: The amount of clinical and demographic metadata varied by source and participant and was provided uncurated.

The CDR3, cysteine through phenylalanine, is 15 amino acids long. Just the 45-base CDR3 DNA is kept, in frame starting at base 1. From a lookup of the germline V gene (reference sequence), CDR1 and CDR2 are SGHNT and YYREEE. Trimming at the junction amounts to 4 bases on V and 2 bases on J, and the germline ends lie 13 bases apart. Regarding this clone: Its antigen has not been determined. The input lacks base qualities; no much larger clone sits a single base away.

At one collaborating source in Seattle, patients were enrolled during active infection and were followed longitudinally through the course of disease. Collaborating institutions collected whole blood in K2EDTA tubes following their own protocols. For TCRbeta analysis, collaborators shipped samples in one of three forms: frozen whole blood, isolated PBMCs, or DNA extracted from either of those sample types. TCRbeta CDR3 regions were amplified from genomic DNA by means of the immunoSEQ Assay, a bias-controlled multiplex PCR. Concerning the study's data processing: Within the assay, amplification of reference gene primers was used to estimate how many nucleated cells each sample contained. To quantify the absolute abundance of each unique TCRbeta CDR3 rearrangement, sequence reads were collapsed and filtered. For each sample, productive Simpson clonality was calculated as the square root of Simpson's diversity index over productive rearrangements. In its TCRdb copy, this immuneACCESS table keeps in-frame sequences only and misses some clones. Where compared with another copy, unresolved V genes explain less than half of these, and the others have no known cause. V and J calls and clone size come straight from that table; D and trimming were deduced from the DNA. Within this sample are roughly 300,000 clones, with around 90% of them counted one time only. The ten largest clones add up to roughly 6.8% of the sample.

The sequence is built from TRBV5-4 and TRBJ2-1, and the D gene may be TRBD2, 7 bases matching. Sequenced material: peripheral blood. This sequence originates from a woman in her 30s with COVID-19, enrolled during active disease. The CDR3 is CASSRGTTPYNEQFF. The base sequence is TGTGCCAGCAGCAGGGGGACTACACCCTACAATGAGCAGTTCTTC. With the rest looked up from the reference TRBV5-4 and TRBJ2-1 genes rather than sequenced, the full variable domain is ETGVTQSPTHLIKTRGQQVTLRCSSQSGHNTVSWYQQALGQGPQFIFQYYREEENGRGNFPPRFSGLQFPNYSSELNVNALELDDSALYLCASSRGTTPYNEQFFGPGTRLTVL.